The clone carrying this TCR beta chain was seen once. Its target is unknown. This sample was included in a study of OX40 agonist ivuxolimab in advanced cancers. Overall study: Patients were 82.7% male with ages about 23 to 80, mean about 54. Two cutaneous melanoma patients and one hepatocellular carcinoma patient, three in all, had partial responses.

Findings and caveats of the study: There was clonal expansion of CD4+ and CD8+ blood T cells by week 6 at 0.1 to 3.0 mg/kg. CD8+ T cells were the subset that, on average, had more expanded clones than CD4+.

Profiled with immunoSEQ multiplex PCR; TCRdb holds only in-frame clones, not every one. The sample has approximately 79,000 clones, 85% to 90% seen once. Sequenced material: CD4+ or CD8+ T cells sorted from blood, taken in a trial of the OX40 agonist ivuxolimab. The clonotype comes from an adult with an advanced solid tumor such as melanoma, head and neck, liver or kidney cancer.

CDR3 nucleotides: TGTGCCAGCAGCTTGCAGGGGGACTCTGGGGCCAACGTCCTGACTTTC. Translated, it gives CASSLQGDSGANVLTF. The V gene is TRBV7-9, the J gene TRBJ2-6, with 7 bases lining up with TRBD1. Germline V gene data show CDR1 as SEHNR and CDR2 as FQNEAQ (reference sequence). CDR3 length: 16 amino acids. V shed 3 bases and J 0 bases; nucleotides not matched to a gene: 2.